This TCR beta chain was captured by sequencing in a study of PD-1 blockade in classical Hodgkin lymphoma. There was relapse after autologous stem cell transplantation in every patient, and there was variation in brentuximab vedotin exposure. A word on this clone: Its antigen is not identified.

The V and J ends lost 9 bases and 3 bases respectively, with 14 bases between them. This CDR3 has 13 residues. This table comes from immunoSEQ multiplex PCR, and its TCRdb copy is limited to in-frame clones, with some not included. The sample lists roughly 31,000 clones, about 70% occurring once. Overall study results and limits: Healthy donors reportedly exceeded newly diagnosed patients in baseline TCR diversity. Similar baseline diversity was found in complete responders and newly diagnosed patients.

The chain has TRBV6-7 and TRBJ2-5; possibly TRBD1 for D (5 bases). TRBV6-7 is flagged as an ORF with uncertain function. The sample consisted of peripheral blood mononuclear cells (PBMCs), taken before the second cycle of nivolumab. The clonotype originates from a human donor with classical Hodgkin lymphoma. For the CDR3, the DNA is TGTGCCAGTCCCCGGACAAATAAAGAGACCCAGTACTTC. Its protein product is CASPRTNKETQYF.